Below, one T cell receptor beta chain is given with its context. The source of the sample is a study of shared clonotypes between healthy human individuals. The study separated CD4+ cells into CD45RA+ naive and CD45RA-negative memory subsets. The CDR3 sequence is 13 residues long. Germline V lookup: CDR1 MNHEY, CDR2 SVGAGI. The V end lost 6 bases, the J end lost 2 bases, and 7 bases lay between the germline ends. Clones were read by immunoSEQ multiplex PCR, and TCRdb kept only the in-frame ones, dropping some. The data contain millions of clones, around nine tenths of them singletons. Sequencing was carried out using naive CD4+ T cells sorted from blood. Specified subset: CD45RA+ positively selected. The sequence was obtained from a man in his late teens or twenties in good health. The rearrangement uses TRBV6-5 and TRBJ2-2; D not resolved. CDR3 sequence reads: CASSAPNTGELFF. The CDR3 coding sequence is TGTGCCAGCAGCGCCCCAAACACCGGGGAGCTGTTTTTT.